The sequence of this T cell receptor (beta chain) was determined in a study of blood T cell repertoires in COVID-19. The wider study: COVID-19 samples from acute and convalescent phases originated in the United States, Italy and Spain. T cells, B-cell-depleted T cells, or PBMCs supplied cDNA or gDNA.

How the authors handled the data: Cell counts per sample came from amplifying reference gene primers. TCRdb's table, derived via immunoSEQ multiplex PCR, lists solely in-frame clones and lacks some. V and J calls and clone size come straight from that table; D and trimming were deduced from the DNA. The data hold 100,000 to 150,000 clones, with more than 65% observed a single time. The germline V gene encodes CDR1 SGHRS and CDR2 YFSETQ. CDR3 length: 15 amino acids. V lost 2 bases, J lost 12 bases, and 21 bases lay in between. The chain joins TRBV5-1 to TRBJ2-4; a possible D gene is TRBD1 (5 bases). This receptor was obtained from a human donor in a cohort sampled during active COVID-19. Specimen: peripheral blood. DNA for the CDR3: TGCGCCAGCAGCTTAACGACAGTTCCCAACGCCGATCAGTACTTC. Translating it yields CASSLTTVPNADQYF.